The source of this T cell receptor beta chain is a study of neurological immune-mediated disorders. Germline V CDR1 and CDR2: SGHRS, YFSETQ. V was clipped by 5 bases and J by 2 bases; unmatched bases: 1. This CDR3 contains 13 residues. The table lists this clonotype with many counts. TCRdb reprocessed the 5' RACE reads with MiXCR, giving one entry per CDR3 protein. Of tens of thousands of distinct CDR3 sequences in the sample, just under 6.5% were seen once. The sequenced material came from CD4+ T cells from blood. The source of this sequence is a middle-aged woman in good health. The gene calls are TRBV5-1 and TRBJ2-3; 8 bases align to TRBD1. The CDR3 DNA reads as TGCGCCAGCAGGGACAGGGTCACAGATACGCAGTATTTT. It codes for CASRDRVTDTQYF. The entire variable domain, with the rest obtained from reference TRBV5-1 and TRBJ2-3, is as follows: KAGVTQTPRYLIKTRGQQVTLSCSPISGHRSVSWYQQTPGQGLQFLFEYFSETQRNKGNFPGRFSGRQFSNSRSEMNVSTLELGDSALYLCASRDRVTDTQYFGPGTRLTVL.